Below are 29 T cell receptor beta chains sequenced from a single sample in a study of blood T cell repertoires in COVID-19. TCRdb keeps only in-frame clones here, not all; method: immunoSEQ multiplex PCR. The sample includes roughly 35,000 clones, 80% to 90% of them seen just once. Sequences were obtained from peripheral blood. The receptors shown here come from a man between 65 and 79 years old with acute or convalescent COVID-19.

This chain joins TRBV7-3 and TRBJ1-6, with D maybe TRBD1 (6 bases). Germline lookup yields CDR1 SGHTA and CDR2 FQGTGA. This CDR3 has 14 residues. V lost 3 bases to trimming and J lost 7 bases, with 10 bases between them. The CDR3 nucleotides are TGTGCCAGCAGCTTGACAGGTCGGAATTCACCCCTCCACTTT. Translated, it gives CASSLTGRNSPLHF.

The chain couples TRBV28 to TRBJ1-5; D might be TRBD1 (5 bases). The CDR3 contains 14 residues. Germline V CDR1 and CDR2: MDHEN, SYDVKM. The V gene lost 2 bases and the J gene lost 7 bases, with 12 bases spanning the gap. CDR3 nucleotide sequence: TGTGCCAGCAGTTTACGGGGGGATATGCAGCCCCAGCATTTT. Encoded protein: CASSLRGDMQPQHF.

This chain connects TRBV7-2 to TRBJ1-2; TRBD1 agrees at 7 bases. CDR1 is SGHTA and CDR2 is FQGNSA in the germline V gene. This CDR3 region has 14 residues. The junction had 3 bases not matched to a gene; V was cut back by 2 bases and J by 3 bases. CDR3 bases: TGTGCCAGCAGCTTATACAGGGGTGACTATGGCTACACCTTC. Amino acid sequence: CASSLYRGDYGYTF.

This chain's CDR3 is CASSVTSGDYNEQFF. In DNA form, the CDR3 reads TGTGCCAGTAGTGTCACTAGCGGAGACTACAATGAGCAGTTCTTC. This chain joins TRBV19 and TRBJ2-1, with 8 bases identical to TRBD2. With 5 bases clipped from V and 3 bases from J, the junction kept 6 bases outside the gene matches. Germline CDR1 reads LNHDA; CDR2 reads SQIVND (reference sequence). The CDR3 extends over 15 amino acids. Full variable domain (remainder filled in from reference TRBV19 and TRBJ2-1): DGGITQSPKYLFRKEGQNVTLSCEQNLNHDAMYWYRQDPGQGLRLIYYSQIVNDFQKGDIAEGYSVSREKKESFPLTVTSAQKNPTAFYLCASSVTSGDYNEQFFGPGTRLTVL.

The genes are TRBV27 and TRBJ2-7; 7 nucleotides line up with TRBD2. CDR3 length equals 14 residues. Germline assignment: CDR1 MNHEY and CDR2 SMNVEV (reference sequence). V was pared by 5 bases and J by 2 bases, with 6 bases of the junction left unmatched. CDR3 in amino acids: CASSHGGRAYEQYF. Written as DNA, the CDR3 is TGTGCCAGCAGTCACGGGGGGAGGGCCTACGAGCAGTACTTC.

This chain joins TRBV4-2 and TRBJ1-4; perhaps TRBD1 as D (6 bases). The germline CDR1 and CDR2 sequences are LGHNA and YNFKEQ. This CDR3 is 16 amino acids long. V was cut by 5 bases and J by 5 bases, with 18 bases left in between. The DNA of the CDR3 is TGTGCCAGCAGCTTAAAGGGGGTTGGGGAGAATGAAAAACTGTTTTTT. Translation gives CASSLKGVGENEKLFF.

This chain uses TRBV19 with TRBJ1-1, with D unclear. Trimming cost V 7 bases and J 5 bases, with 23 bases left between them. The CDR3 totals 16 residues. Per the germline V gene, CDR1 is LNHDA and CDR2 is SQIVND (reference sequence). CDR3 in amino acids: CASIREAPWPPTEAFF. The DNA for the CDR3 is TGTGCCAGTATTAGGGAGGCCCCCTGGCCGCCGACTGAAGCTTTCTTT.

V is TRBV24-1 and J is TRBJ2-5; 8 nucleotides align to TRBD2. The CDR3 is 13 amino acids. Per germline, CDR1 KGHDR and CDR2 SFDVKD. V shed 10 bases and J 4 bases; nucleotides not matched to a gene: 7. The CDR3 coding sequence is TGTGCCACTCCTAGAGCGGGGGCAGAGACCCAGTACTTC. Translated: CATPRAGAETQYF.

The J gene is TRBJ2-7, the V gene TRBV6-5; perhaps TRBD1 as D (6 bases). Germline CDR1 and CDR2: MNHEY and SVGAGI. V lost 6 bases to trimming and J lost 2 bases, with 11 bases between them. The CDR3 sequence is 13 residues long. CDR3 sequence (DNA): TGTGCCAGCAGGAGAGGACAGACCTACGAGCAGTACTTC. Protein: CASRRGQTYEQYF.

The chain is built from TRBV7-2 and TRBJ2-3, with TRBD1 matching 9 bases. J was trimmed by 7 bases and V by 5 bases; bases with no gene match: 4. The V gene's germline CDR1 is SGHTA and CDR2 FQGNSA. This CDR3 region has 13 residues. CDR3 nucleotide sequence: TGTGCCAGCAGCGGGACAGGGATGAATACGCAGTATTTT. This encodes CASSGTGMNTQYF.

This rearrangement joins TRBV14 to TRBJ2-4; a weak D match, TRBD1 (6 bases). The CDR3 is 16 amino acids. Germline values: CDR1 SGHDN, CDR2 FVKESK. Trimming took 4 bases from V and 0 from J, leaving 13 bases between them. The CDR3 protein is CASSLQGSVAKNIQYF. The CDR3 nucleotides read TGTGCCAGCAGCCTGCAGGGGTCCGTAGCCAAAAACATTCAGTACTTC.

J is TRBJ2-7 and V is TRBV7-2, with 8 nucleotides matching TRBD2. V gave up 1 base and J gave up 4 bases; unmatched junction bases: 6. CDR1 is SGHTA, CDR2 FQGNSA, per germline. The CDR3 consists of 15 residues. This chain's CDR3 is CASSLEQREMYEQYF. The DNA of the CDR3 is TGTGCCAGCAGCTTAGAGCAGCGGGAGATGTACGAGCAGTACTTC.

The chain employs TRBV6-2 or TRBV6-3 and TRBJ1-1; the D gene is possibly TRBD1 (6 bases). Trimming shortened V by 0 bases and J by 4 bases, and 15 bases separated the two germline ends. Germline CDR1 MNHEY, CDR2 SVGEGT. CDR3 size: 16 residues. As DNA, the CDR3 is TGTGCCAGCAGTTACTCGGGGGCAGGGGCCTTCACTGAAGCTTTCTTT. Protein sequence: CASSYSGAGAFTEAFF.

V gene TRBV10-3 combines with J gene TRBJ1-2, with TRBD1 matching 7 bases. This CDR3 region has 15 residues. The germline V gene encodes CDR1 ENHRY and CDR2 SYGVKD. V shed 2 bases and J 4 bases; nucleotides not matched to a gene: 7. The CDR3 loop reads CAISETGTVIYGYTF. As DNA, the CDR3 is TGTGCCATCAGTGAGACTGGGACAGTCATCTATGGCTACACCTTC.

This sequence joins TRBV29-1 and TRBJ1-1, with 9 bases lining up with TRBD1. This CDR3 has 16 amino acids. Germline V gives CDR1 SQVTM, CDR2 ANQGSEA. V lost 5 bases to trimming and J lost 0 bases; unmatched junction nucleotides: 10. This CDR3 reads CSVPGTGITMNTEAFF. The CDR3 DNA sequence: TGCAGCGTTCCAGGGACAGGGATCACCATGAACACTGAAGCTTTCTTT.

This chain joins TRBV5-4 and TRBJ2-7; 9 bases match TRBD2. Per germline, CDR1 SGHNT and CDR2 YYREEE (reference sequence). This CDR3 has 14 residues. J lost 3 bases, V lost 1 base, and 2 bases had no gene match. Here the CDR3 DNA reads TGTGCCAGCAGCTTGCCTAGCGGGGACTACGAGCAGTACTTC. It yields the protein CASSLPSGDYEQYF.

The chain is built from TRBV20-1 and TRBJ2-5; 7 nucleotides align to TRBD2. Germline trimming cut 5 bases from V and 4 bases from J; bases unmatched to any gene: 1. Germline lookup yields CDR1 DFQATT and CDR2 SNEGSKA (reference sequence). The CDR3 contains 11 residues. CDR3 in amino acids: CSAVAGETQYF. The DNA for the CDR3 is TGCAGTGCTGTAGCGGGAGAGACCCAGTACTTC.

The chain combines TRBV28 with TRBJ2-1; possibly TRBD2 for D (6 bases). The CDR3 has 15 amino acids. V was clipped by 4 bases and J by 0 bases, with 10 bases between them. Germline assignment: CDR1 MDHEN and CDR2 SYDVKM. DNA for the CDR3: TGTGCCAGCAGTTCGACGGGAGACTCCTACAATGAGCAGTTCTTC. Translating it yields CASSSTGDSYNEQFF. Together with reference TRBV28 and TRBJ2-1, the CDR3 gives the full variable domain: DVKVTQSSRYLVKRTGEKVFLECVQDMDHENMFWYRQDPGLGLRLIYFSYDVKMKEKGDIPEGYSVSREKKERFSLILESASTNQTSMYLCASSSTGDSYNEQFFGPGTRLTVL.

The chain employs TRBV29-1 and TRBJ1-1; D may be TRBD1 (6 bases). This CDR3 region has 12 residues. The germline gives CDR1 SQVTM, CDR2 ANQGSEA. Trimming shortened V by 7 bases and J by 1 base, and 10 bases separated the two germline ends. In DNA form, the CDR3 reads TGCAGCGCCCGGACAGAGAACACTGAAGCTTTCTTT. Amino acid sequence: CSARTENTEAFF.

The chain has TRBV6-5 and TRBJ2-7, with 9 bases aligning to TRBD1. The CDR3 totals 16 residues. Germline values: CDR1 MNHEY, CDR2 SVGAGI. V lost 2 bases to trimming and J lost 0 bases; unmatched junction nucleotides: 5. CDR3 sequence reads: CASSYGGQGPSYEQYF. The CDR3 DNA sequence: TGTGCCAGCAGTTACGGGGGACAGGGCCCCTCCTACGAGCAGTACTTC.

This clone is categorized as medium-sized. V gene TRBV18 combines with J gene TRBJ2-7, with D unclear. In germline, CDR1 is KGHSH, CDR2 LQKENI. The CDR3 consists of 14 residues. V was cut by 5 bases and J by 4 bases, with 15 bases left in between. The CDR3 loop reads CASSESFGLYEQYF. The CDR3 bases are TGTGCCAGCTCAGAGAGTTTCGGTTTGTACGAGCAGTACTTC.

This sequence joins TRBV7-8 and TRBJ2-7; 7 nucleotides align to TRBD2. The CDR3 runs to 15 residues. CDR1 SGHVS and CDR2 FQNEAQ come from the germline V gene. The trim removed 1 base at V and 4 bases at J, leaving 7 bases unmatched. The CDR3 sequence: CASSLVSSGSYEQYF. The CDR3 DNA reads TGTGCCAGCAGCTTAGTTTCTAGCGGATCTTACGAGCAGTACTTC.

The CDR3 region has the DNA TGTGCCAGCAGTTCAGGGAACCAGCCCCAGCATTTT. It yields the protein CASSSGNQPQHF. The chain is built from TRBV27 and TRBJ1-5; a possible D gene is TRBD1 (5 bases). Germline V lookup: CDR1 MNHEY, CDR2 SMNVEV (reference sequence). The V and J ends lost 4 bases and 7 bases respectively, with 8 bases between them. The CDR3 contains 12 residues.

The chain uses TRBV7-3 and TRBJ2-1; D is possibly TRBD2 (6 bases). CDR1 is SGHTA, CDR2 FQGTGA, per germline. Trimming removed 1 base at V and 6 bases at J, with 19 bases between. This CDR3 spans 17 amino acids. CDR3 loop: CASSLISTGDYFNEQFF. As DNA, the CDR3 is TGTGCCAGCAGCTTAATTTCGACGGGAGATTATTTCAATGAGCAGTTCTTC.

The rearrangement uses TRBV19 and TRBJ2-7; 8 bases are a match to TRBD2. With 3 bases clipped from V and 2 bases from J, the junction kept 3 bases outside the gene matches. There are 14 residues in the CDR3. Germline V gene sequence: CDR1 LNHDA, CDR2 SQIVND (reference sequence). CDR3 coding DNA: TGTGCCAGTAGTATTGGCGGGGGGACCTACGAGCAGTACTTC. Protein sequence: CASSIGGGTYEQYF.

The chain uses TRBV5-5 and TRBJ2-3, with 7 nucleotides matching TRBD1. The CDR3 has 15 amino acids. Germline CDR1 is SGHKS and CDR2 is YYEKEE (reference sequence). Germline trimming cut 6 bases from V and 3 bases from J; bases unmatched to any gene: 10. The CDR3 nucleotides are TGTGCCAGCATCCAACAGGGGCTCTGGACAGATACGCAGTATTTT. Protein: CASIQQGLWTDTQYF.

This sequence joins TRBV4-1 and TRBJ2-7, with D unresolved. Germline V lookup: CDR1 MGHRA, CDR2 YSYEKL. V was trimmed by 2 bases and J by 4 bases, leaving 9 bases between them. The length of the CDR3 is 13 residues. CDR3 bases: TGCGCCAGCAGCCAACTCCCGTCTTACGAGCAGTACTTC. Translated: CASSQLPSYEQYF.

The chain has TRBV7-2 and TRBJ2-5, with TRBD1 matching over 7 bases. The junction had 5 bases not matched to a gene; V was cut back by 1 base and J by 3 bases. The CDR3 loop spans 15 amino acids. The germline gives CDR1 SGHTA, CDR2 FQGNSA. The CDR3 reads CASSLGGQREETQYF. The DNA of the CDR3 is TGTGCCAGCAGCTTAGGGGGACAGAGAGAAGAGACCCAGTACTTC.

This clone was picked up a small number of times. This sequence joins TRBV3-1 (or the pseudogene TRBV3-2) and TRBJ2-5; 7 bases map to TRBD2. The J segment lost 1 base and the V segment lost 0 bases, leaving 2 bases of the junction unmatched. This CDR3 has 15 amino acids. Per the germline V gene, CDR1 is LGHDT and CDR2 is YNNKEL (reference sequence). DNA for the CDR3: TGTGCCAGCAGCCAAGATGGGGGGGGCCAAGAGACCCAGTACTTC. Encoded protein: CASSQDGGGQETQYF.